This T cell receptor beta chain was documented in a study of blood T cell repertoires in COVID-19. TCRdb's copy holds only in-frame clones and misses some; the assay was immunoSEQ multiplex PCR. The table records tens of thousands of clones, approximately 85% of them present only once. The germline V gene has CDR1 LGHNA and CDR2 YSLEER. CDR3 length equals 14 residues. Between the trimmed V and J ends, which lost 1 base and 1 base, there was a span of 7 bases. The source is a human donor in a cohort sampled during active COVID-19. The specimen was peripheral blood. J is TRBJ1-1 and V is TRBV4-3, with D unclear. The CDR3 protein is CASSQVAGNTEAFF. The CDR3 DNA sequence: TGCGCCAGCAGCCAAGTTGCGGGGAACACTGAAGCTTTCTTT.